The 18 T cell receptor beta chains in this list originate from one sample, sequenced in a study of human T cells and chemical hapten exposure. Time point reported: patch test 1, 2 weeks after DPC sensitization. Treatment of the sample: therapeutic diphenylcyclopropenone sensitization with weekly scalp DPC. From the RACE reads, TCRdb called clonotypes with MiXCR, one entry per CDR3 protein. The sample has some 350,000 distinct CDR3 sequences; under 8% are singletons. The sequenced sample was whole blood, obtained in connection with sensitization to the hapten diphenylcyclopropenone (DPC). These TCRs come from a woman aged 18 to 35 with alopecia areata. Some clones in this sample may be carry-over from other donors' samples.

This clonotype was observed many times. The CDR3 nucleotides read TGTGTCCTGGGCGGGTTCACCGGGGAGCTGTTTTTT. Translation gives CVLGGFTGELFF. V is TRBV7-3 and J is TRBJ2-2, with D perhaps matching TRBD2 (5 bases). Germline V CDR1 and CDR2: SGHTA, FQGTGA. This CDR3 region has 12 residues. The variable domain in full, completed from reference TRBV7-3 and TRBJ2-2, reads GAGVSQTPSNKVTEKGKYVELRCDPISGHTALYWYRQSLGQGPEFLIYFQGTGAADDSGLPNDRFFAVRPEGSVSTLKIQRTERGDSAVYLCVLGGFTGELFFGEGSRLTVL.

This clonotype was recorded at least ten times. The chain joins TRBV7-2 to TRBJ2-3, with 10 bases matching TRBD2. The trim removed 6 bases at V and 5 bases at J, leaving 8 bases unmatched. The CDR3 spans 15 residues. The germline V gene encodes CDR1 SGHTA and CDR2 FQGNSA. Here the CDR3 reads CASRTPLAGEDTQYF. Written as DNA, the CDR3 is TGTGCCAGCAGGACACCCCTAGCGGGGGAAGATACGCAGTATTTT.

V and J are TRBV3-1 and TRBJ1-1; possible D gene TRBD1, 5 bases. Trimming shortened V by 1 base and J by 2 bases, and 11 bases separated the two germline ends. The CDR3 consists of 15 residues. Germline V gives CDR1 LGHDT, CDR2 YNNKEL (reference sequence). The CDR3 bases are TGTGCCAGCAGCCAAGCGGGGGGAGGTAACACTGAAGCTTTCTTT. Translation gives CASSQAGGGNTEAFF.

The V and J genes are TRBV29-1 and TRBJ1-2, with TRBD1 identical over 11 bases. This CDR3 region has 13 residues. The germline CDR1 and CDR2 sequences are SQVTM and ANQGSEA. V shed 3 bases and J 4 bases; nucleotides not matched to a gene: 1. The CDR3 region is CSVDGTGGYGYTF. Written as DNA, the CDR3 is TGCAGCGTTGACGGGACAGGGGGCTATGGCTACACCTTC.

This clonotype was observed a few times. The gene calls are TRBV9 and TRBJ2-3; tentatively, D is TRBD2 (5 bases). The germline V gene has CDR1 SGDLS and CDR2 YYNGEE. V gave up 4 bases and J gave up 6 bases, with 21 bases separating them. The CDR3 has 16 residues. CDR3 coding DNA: TGTGCCAGCAGCCTTTCCCTGCAAGCGGAAGGGGATACGCAGTATTTT. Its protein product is CASSLSLQAEGDTQYF.

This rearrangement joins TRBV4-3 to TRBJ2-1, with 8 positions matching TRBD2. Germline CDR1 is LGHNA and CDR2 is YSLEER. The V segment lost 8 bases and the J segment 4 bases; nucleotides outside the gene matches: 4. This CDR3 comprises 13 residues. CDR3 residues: CASGRLAYNEQFF. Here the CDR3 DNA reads TGCGCCAGCGGCAGACTAGCGTACAATGAGCAGTTCTTC.

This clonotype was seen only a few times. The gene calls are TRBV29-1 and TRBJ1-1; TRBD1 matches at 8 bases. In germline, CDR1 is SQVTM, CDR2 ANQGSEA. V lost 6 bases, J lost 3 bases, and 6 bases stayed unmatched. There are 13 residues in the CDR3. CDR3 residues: CSVATGADTEAFF. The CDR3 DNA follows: TGCAGCGTAGCGACAGGGGCGGACACTGAAGCTTTCTTT.

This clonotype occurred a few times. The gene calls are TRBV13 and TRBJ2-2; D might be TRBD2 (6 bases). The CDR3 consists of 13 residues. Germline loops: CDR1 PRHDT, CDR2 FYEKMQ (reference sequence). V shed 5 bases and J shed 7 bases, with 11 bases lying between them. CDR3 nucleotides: TGTGCCAGCAGCCCCCCCGGGAGCGGGGAGCTGTTTTTT. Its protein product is CASSPPGSGELFF.

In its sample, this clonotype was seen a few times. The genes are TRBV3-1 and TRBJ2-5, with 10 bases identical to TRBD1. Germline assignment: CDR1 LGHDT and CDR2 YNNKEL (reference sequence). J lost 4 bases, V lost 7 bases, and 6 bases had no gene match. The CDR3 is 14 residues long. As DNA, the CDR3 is TGTGCCAGCAACTTGGGACAGGGGAGAGAGACCCAGTACTTC. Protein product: CASNLGQGRETQYF.

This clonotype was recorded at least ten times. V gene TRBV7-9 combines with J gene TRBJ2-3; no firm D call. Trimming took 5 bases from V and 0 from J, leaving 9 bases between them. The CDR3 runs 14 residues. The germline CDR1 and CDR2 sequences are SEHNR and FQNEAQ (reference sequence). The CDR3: CASSERSSTDTQYF. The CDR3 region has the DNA TGTGCCAGCAGCGAACGCAGCAGCACAGATACGCAGTATTTT.

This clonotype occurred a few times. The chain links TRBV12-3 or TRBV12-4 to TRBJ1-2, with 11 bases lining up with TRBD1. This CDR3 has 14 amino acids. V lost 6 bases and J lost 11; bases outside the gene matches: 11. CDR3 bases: TGTGCCAGCAGCATATCGTCGGGACAGGGGGTTTACACCTTC. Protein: CASSISSGQGVYTF.

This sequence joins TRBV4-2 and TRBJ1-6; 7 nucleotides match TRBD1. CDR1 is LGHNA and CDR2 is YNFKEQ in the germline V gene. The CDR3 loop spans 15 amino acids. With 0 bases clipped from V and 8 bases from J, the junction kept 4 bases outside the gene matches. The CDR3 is CASSQDRGLDSPLHF. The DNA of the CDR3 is TGTGCCAGCAGCCAAGATAGGGGGCTGGATTCACCCCTCCACTTT.

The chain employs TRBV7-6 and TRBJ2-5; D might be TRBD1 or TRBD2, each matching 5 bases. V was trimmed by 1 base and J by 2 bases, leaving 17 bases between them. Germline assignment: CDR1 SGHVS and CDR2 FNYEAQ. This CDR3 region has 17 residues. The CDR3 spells CASSLGPTWDLQETQYF. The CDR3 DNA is TGTGCCAGCAGCTTAGGCCCTACCTGGGACCTACAAGAGACCCAGTACTTC.

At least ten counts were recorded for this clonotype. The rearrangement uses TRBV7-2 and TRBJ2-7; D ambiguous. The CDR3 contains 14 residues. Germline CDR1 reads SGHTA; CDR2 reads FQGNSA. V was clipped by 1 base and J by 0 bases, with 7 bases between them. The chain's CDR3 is CASSLGLSSYEQYF. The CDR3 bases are TGTGCCAGCAGCTTAGGTTTGAGCTCCTACGAGCAGTACTTC.

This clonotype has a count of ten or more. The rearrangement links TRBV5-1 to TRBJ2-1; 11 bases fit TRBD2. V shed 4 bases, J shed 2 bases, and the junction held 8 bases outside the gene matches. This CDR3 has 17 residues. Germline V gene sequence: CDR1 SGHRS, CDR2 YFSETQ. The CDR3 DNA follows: TGCGCCAGCAGCGAAGGACTAGCGGGCCCCCCCTACAATGAGCAGTTCTTC. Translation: CASSEGLAGPPYNEQFF.

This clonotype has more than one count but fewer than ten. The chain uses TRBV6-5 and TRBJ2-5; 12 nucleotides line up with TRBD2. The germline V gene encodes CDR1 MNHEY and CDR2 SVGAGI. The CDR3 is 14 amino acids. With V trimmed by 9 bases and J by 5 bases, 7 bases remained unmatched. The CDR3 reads CARPLAGGLETQYF. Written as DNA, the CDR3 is TGTGCCAGACCCCTAGCGGGGGGGCTGGAGACCCAGTACTTC.

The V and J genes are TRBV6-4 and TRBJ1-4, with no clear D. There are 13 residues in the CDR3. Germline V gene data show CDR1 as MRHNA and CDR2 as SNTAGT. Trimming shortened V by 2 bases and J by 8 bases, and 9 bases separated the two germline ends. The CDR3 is CASSDSLKEKLFF. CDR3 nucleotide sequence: TGTGCCAGCAGTGACAGTCTTAAGGAAAAACTGTTTTTT.

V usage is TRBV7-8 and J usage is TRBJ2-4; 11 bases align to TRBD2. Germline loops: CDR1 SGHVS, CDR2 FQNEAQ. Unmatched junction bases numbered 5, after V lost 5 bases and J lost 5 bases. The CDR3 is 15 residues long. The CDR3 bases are TGTGCCAGCAGCGCTAGCGGGGGGCATGAAAACATTCAGTACTTC. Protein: CASSASGGHENIQYF.